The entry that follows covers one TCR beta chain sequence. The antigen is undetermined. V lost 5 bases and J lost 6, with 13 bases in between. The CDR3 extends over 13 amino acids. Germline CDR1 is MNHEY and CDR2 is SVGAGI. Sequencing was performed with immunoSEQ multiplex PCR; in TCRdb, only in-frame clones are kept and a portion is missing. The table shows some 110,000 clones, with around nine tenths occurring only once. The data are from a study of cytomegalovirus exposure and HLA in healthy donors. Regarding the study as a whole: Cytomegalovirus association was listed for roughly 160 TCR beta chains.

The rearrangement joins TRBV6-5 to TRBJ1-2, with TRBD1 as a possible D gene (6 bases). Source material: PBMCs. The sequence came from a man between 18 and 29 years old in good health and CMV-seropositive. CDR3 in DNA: TGTGCCAGCAGTCACAGGGTTTTGGATGGCTACACCTTC. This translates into CASSHRVLDGYTF.